Each of the 23 T cell receptor beta chains below was sequenced from the same sample in a study of breast tumors, draining lymph nodes, adjacent tissues. TCRdb re-called the multiplex PCR reads through MiXCR, storing one row per CDR3 protein. The sample yields fewer than 80,000 distinct CDR3 sequences, over 40% seen once. Sequenced input: breast tumor tissue. The receptor source for this set is a female donor with breast cancer. Some clones in this sample may be carry-over from other donors' samples.

The chain couples TRBV5-1 to TRBJ1-2; TRBD1 matches 10 bases. Germline assignment: CDR1 SGHRS and CDR2 YFSETQ. CDR3 length: 17 amino acids. The trim removed 4 bases at V and 2 bases at J, leaving 11 bases unmatched. CDR3 in amino acids: CASSTGTGVPLNYGYTF. For the CDR3, the DNA is TGCGCCAGCAGCACGGGGACAGGGGTCCCCTTGAACTATGGCTACACCTTC.

V and J are TRBV4-3 and TRBJ1-2; 7 nucleotides match TRBD1. J lost 7 bases, V lost 0 bases, and 2 bases had no gene match. CDR1 and CDR2 from the germline V gene are LGHNA and YSLEER. The CDR3 runs to 13 residues. CDR3 nucleotide sequence: TGCGCCAGCAGCCAAGAAACAGGGGTTGGCTACACCTTC. Protein sequence: CASSQETGVGYTF.

This clonotype was observed many times. V and J are TRBV5-8 and TRBJ2-7; maybe TRBD2 (6 bases). Per germline, CDR1 SGHTS and CDR2 YDEGEE. The V gene lost 4 bases and the J gene lost 0 bases, with 23 bases spanning the gap. This CDR3 comprises 18 residues. The CDR3 region has the DNA TGTGCCAGCAGCGCCCTTTCACATAGCGGAGGGAGCTCCTACGAGCAGTACTTC. It yields the protein CASSALSHSGGSSYEQYF.

Many counts were recorded for this clonotype. The chain combines TRBV5-5 with TRBJ1-5; 7 nucleotides agree with TRBD1. The CDR3 loop spans 16 amino acids. Trimming removed 4 bases from V and 3 bases from J; junction bases left unmatched: 10. Germline loops: CDR1 SGHKS, CDR2 YYEKEE (reference sequence). The CDR3 reads CASSSSYRGVNQPQHF. The CDR3 DNA is TGTGCCAGCAGCAGTTCGTACAGGGGAGTCAATCAGCCCCAGCATTTT.

This clonotype was found many times. This may come from a read error, since a much larger clone is one base off. The V and J genes are TRBV7-9 and TRBJ2-5; D perhaps matches TRBD1 (5 bases). Germline assignment: CDR1 SEHNR and CDR2 FQNEAQ (reference sequence). CDR3 length: 15 amino acids. DNA for the CDR3: TGTGCCAGCAGCTTAGTCTTTCGGTGGGGCGAGACCCAGCACTTC. This sequence encodes CASSLVFRWGETQHF.

Ten or more counts support this clonotype. This rearrangement joins TRBV29-1 to TRBJ2-7; D gene unclear. CDR3 length equals 12 residues. The ends were cut back, 5 bases at V and 1 base at J, with 9 bases in the middle. Germline values: CDR1 SQVTM, CDR2 ANQGSEA. CDR3 DNA sequence: TGCAGCGTTCAACCATCATCCTACGAGCAGTACTTC. Encoded protein: CSVQPSSYEQYF.

The chain employs TRBV7-2 and TRBJ2-7; D call uncertain. CDR1 and CDR2 from the germline V gene are SGHTA and FQGNSA. Trimming shortened V by 0 bases and J by 5 bases, and 8 bases separated the two germline ends. There are 13 residues in the CDR3. CDR3 nucleotide sequence: TGTGCCAGCAGCTTAGCGGGAACGGACGAGCAGTACTTC. Protein: CASSLAGTDEQYF.

Ten or more counts support this clonotype. The chain uses TRBV6-5 and TRBJ2-1; D is undetermined. Trimming removed 0 bases at V and 9 bases at J, with 12 bases between. CDR3 length equals 14 residues. Germline CDR1 reads MNHEY; CDR2 reads SVGAGI. The CDR3 nucleotides are TGTGCCAGCAGTTACTCGGGTCTCATCCCTGAGCAGTTCTTC. Amino acids: CASSYSGLIPEQFF.

V usage is TRBV4-2 and J usage is TRBJ1-1; D gene ambiguous. Germline loops: CDR1 LGHNA, CDR2 YNFKEQ. Trimming took 1 base from V and 2 from J, leaving 17 bases between them. This CDR3 is built from 17 residues. In DNA form, the CDR3 reads TGTGCCAGCAGCCAAGCTCATGGGATCGCGGTTAACACTGAAGCTTTCTTT. It translates to CASSQAHGIAVNTEAFF.

V usage is TRBV4-2 and J usage is TRBJ2-7; 12 bases align to TRBD2. Per germline, CDR1 LGHNA and CDR2 YNFKEQ. Losses at the gene ends were 5 bases for V and 3 bases for J; bases not matched to a gene: 5. CDR3 length: 15 amino acids. The CDR3 loop reads CASSRLAGVYYEQYF. The DNA for the CDR3 is TGTGCCAGCAGCAGACTAGCGGGAGTTTACTACGAGCAGTACTTC.

In this sample, this clonotype turned up a few times. The chain couples TRBV2 to TRBJ1-2; D perhaps matches TRBD1 (6 bases). V lost 0 bases and J lost 3, with 17 bases in between. Germline V CDR1 and CDR2: SNHLY, FYNNEI. This CDR3 is built from 17 residues. The DNA of the CDR3 is TGTGCCAGCAGTGAAGCGCTTCTTGGCGGGGGCTACTATGGCTACACCTTC. Protein sequence: CASSEALLGGGYYGYTF.

This clonotype came up many times. J is TRBJ2-1 and V is TRBV7-3, with 8 bases matching TRBD2. This CDR3 has 17 residues. Trimming removed 1 base from V and 10 bases from J; junction bases left unmatched: 15. Germline V lookup: CDR1 SGHTA, CDR2 FQGTGA. DNA of the CDR3: TGTGCCAGCAGCTTAATACGGGTGGCGGGAGGCCACGGGGAGCAGTTCTTC. Protein product: CASSLIRVAGGHGEQFF.

The sample holds a few counts of this clonotype. A read error may explain this, as a much larger clone is one base away. The genes are TRBV13 and TRBJ2-1, with TRBD2 matching 7 bases. With V trimmed by 5 bases and J by 5 bases, 12 bases remained unmatched. The CDR3 length is 16 residues. CDR1 PRHDT and CDR2 FYEKMQ come from the germline V gene (reference sequence). The CDR3 DNA follows: TGTGCCAGCAGCCTCCGACCAGCGGGAATACACAATGAGCAGTTCTTC. Residues: CASSLRPAGIHNEQFF.

The chain links TRBV7-2 to TRBJ1-4, with D possibly matching TRBD1 (6 bases). This CDR3 is built from 15 residues. Germline values: CDR1 SGHTA, CDR2 FQGNSA. Trimming took 1 base from V and 9 from J, leaving 15 bases between them. The CDR3 DNA follows: TGTGCCAGCAGCTTAGAGGGGACATTGCGTCAAAAACTGTTTTTT. As protein: CASSLEGTLRQKLFF.

The chain links TRBV7-3 to TRBJ2-3, with 11 bases aligning to TRBD2. Trimming took 3 bases from V and 11 from J; bases not matched to a gene: 7. CDR1 is SGHTA and CDR2 is FQGTGA in the germline V gene. CDR3 length: 14 residues. CDR3: CASSLASGRNEQYF. The CDR3 nucleotides are TGTGCCAGCAGCTTGGCTAGCGGGAGGAATGAGCAGTATTTT.

This clonotype was seen a few times. At one end, the junction sequence differs from germline, possibly due to a read error. DNA for the CDR3: TGTGCCAGCACCTTAGACAGGGTCACTGAAGCTTTCTTT. Encoded protein: CASTLDRVTEAFF. V gene TRBV7-9 combines with J gene TRBJ1-1; 7 nucleotides line up with TRBD1. There are 13 residues in the CDR3. The germline V gene encodes CDR1 SEHNR and CDR2 FQNEAQ (reference sequence).

This clonotype was counted once. The CDR3 spells CAIRTRNYYEQYF. The CDR3 DNA is TGTGCCATCCGGACTCGGAACTACTACGAGCAGTACTTC. The chain uses TRBV10-3 and TRBJ2-7; a weak D match, TRBD2 (5 bases). The CDR3 has 13 amino acids. V lost 8 bases and J lost 3, with 14 bases in between. Germline CDR1 ENHRY, CDR2 SYGVKD.

This clonotype was recorded at least ten times. Compared with germline, one end of the junction differs, possibly owing to a read error. This rearrangement joins TRBV5-1 to TRBJ2-2; D not resolved. Per the germline V gene, CDR1 is SGHRS and CDR2 is YFSETQ. The CDR3 contains 15 residues. Here the CDR3 DNA reads TGCGCCAGCAACTTGCAGGCAGGGAACACCGGGGAGCTGTTTTTT. Its protein product is CASNLQAGNTGELFF.

This sequence joins TRBV24-1 and TRBJ2-5, with a possible D match to TRBD2 (5 bases). Germline CDR1 reads KGHDR; CDR2 reads SFDVKD. V dropped 1 base and J dropped 5 bases, with 13 bases sitting between them. CDR3 size: 15 residues. CDR3 amino acids: CATSDFSGVGETQYF. The CDR3 DNA reads as TGTGCCACCAGTGATTTCTCCGGGGTTGGGGAGACCCAGTACTTC.

Ten or more counts support this clonotype. The chain couples TRBV20-1 to TRBJ2-7; 11 bases are a match to TRBD2. After removal of 6 bases from V and 4 bases from J, the junction contained 11 bases not matched to a gene. Germline values: CDR1 DFQATT, CDR2 SNEGSKA (reference sequence). The CDR3 consists of 15 residues. The CDR3 protein is CSAEGGPSGGYEQYF. The CDR3 nucleotides are TGCAGTGCAGAGGGGGGGCCTAGCGGGGGGTACGAGCAGTACTTC.

This clonotype was counted many times. CDR3 sequence (DNA): TGTGCCAGCAGTTCGGGACCATCTAGCGAGCAGTACTTC. Protein: CASSSGPSSEQYF. The rearrangement joins TRBV12-3 or TRBV12-4 to TRBJ2-7; D is possibly TRBD1 or TRBD2 (5 bases each). The CDR3 length is 13 residues. The ends were cut back, 4 bases at V and 6 bases at J, with 13 bases in the middle.

The rearrangement links TRBV14 to TRBJ1-5; D is ambiguous. The V end was cut by 1 base, the J end by 7 bases, with 11 bases between. The germline V gene has CDR1 SGHDN and CDR2 FVKESK. The CDR3 consists of 14 residues. CDR3 in DNA: TGTGCCAGCAGCCAAGGCATACCTGGACAGCCCCAGCATTTT. Protein product: CASSQGIPGQPQHF.

Ten or more counts support this clonotype. The CDR3 region is CASSLRDSYSPLHF. Here the CDR3 DNA reads TGTGCCAGCAGCCTCCGGGACAGTTATTCACCCCTCCACTTT. This chain connects TRBV6-5 to TRBJ1-6; 7 nucleotides line up with TRBD1. Germline V lookup: CDR1 MNHEY, CDR2 SVGAGI. This CDR3 has 14 residues. V trimming: 6 bases; J trimming: 8 bases; junction bases outside the gene matches: 7.